Listed below are T cell receptor beta chains from one sample, sequenced in a study of PD-1 and CTLA-4 blockade in melanoma. Measured with immunoSEQ multiplex PCR; TCRdb has only the in-frame clones, and not every one. Of about 30,000 clones in the sample, about 87% were seen once. The sequenced sample was CD8+ T cells from peripheral blood, obtained from a patient given anti-PD-1 treatment. All receptors come from a human donor with melanoma. Each CDR3 is given with its conserved first and last residue. D genes are given only for firm matches. The size entry is marked missing in some rows and otherwise reads once, few, many or a size class.

- TRBD1 TRBJ1-6 TRBV27 TGTGCCAGCAGTTTATCGCAGACAGGGAGCTTAACTGGTTCACCCCTCCACTTT CASSLSQTGSLTGSPLHF
few - TRBJ2-2 TRBV7-9 TGTGCCAGCAGCTTAGATCTGTCCGGAGATCTCACCGGGGAGCTGTTTTTT CASSLDLSGDLTGELFF
- - TRBJ1-3 TRBV19 TGTGCCAGTCGTGAAGGGCGATCTGGAAACACCATATATTTT CASREGRSGNTIYF
medium-sized - TRBJ1-1 TRBV28 TGTGCCAGCAGCCCGGGGACCTTGACTGAAGCTTTCTTT CASSPGTLTEAFF
- - TRBJ1-3 TRBV27 TGTGCCAGCAGTCCGACAGGCTCCGGAAACACCATATATTTT CASSPTGSGNTIYF
- TRBD2 TRBJ2-7 TRBV7-9 TGTGCCAGCAGCTTGGGGGGACTAGCCTACGAGCAGTACTTC CASSLGGLAYEQYF
- TRBD1 TRBJ2-7 TRBV6-6 TGTGCCAGCAGTTACGCAGGGGGCCCTAACGAGCAGTACTTC CASSYAGGPNEQYF
- TRBD1 TRBJ1-1 TRBV7-6 TGTGCCAGCAGCAACGACAGGGTGAGGGGAAACACTGAAGCTTTCTTT CASSNDRVRGNTEAFF
- - TRBJ2-2 TRBV30 TGTGCCTGGGAAGGTTTCGGACAAAATACCGGGGAGCTGTTTTTT CAWEGFGQNTGELFF
- - TRBJ2-7 TRBV7-6 TGTGCCAGCAGCTTAGGGGCAGGAACAGGCTACGAGCAGTACTTC CASSLGAGTGYEQYF
- - TRBJ1-1 TRBV5-6 TGTGCCAGCAGCTTCGGGCAGGGTGGTGAAGCTTTCTTT CASSFGQGGEAFF
once - TRBJ1-1 TRBV19 TGTGCCAGTAGAGAGGGGGGGGACACTGAAGCTTTCTTT CASREGGDTEAFF
- - TRBJ2-1 TRBV27 TGTGCCAGCAGTTTGGCCAATGAGCAGTTCTTC CASSLANEQFF
- - TRBJ1-4 TRBV30 TGTGCCTGGAGCCAGGGTGAGGGTGGAGAAAAACTGTTTTTT CAWSQGEGGEKLFF
- - TRBJ1-1 TRBV7-9 TGTGCCAGCAGCTTAGCGCCGGACTCACAAGAAGCTTTCTTT CASSLAPDSQEAFF
- - TRBJ2-7 TRBV6-5 TGTGCCAGCAGTTACTCGTACTCCTACGAGCAGTACTTC CASSYSYSYEQYF
- TRBD1 TRBJ1-1 TRBV13 TGTGCCAGTTCAGGGGGCCGGACTGAAGCTTTCTTT CASSGGRTEAFF
- - TRBJ2-3 TRBV7-2 TGTGCCAGCAGCTTAGGGGGAGAACTAGACACAGATACGCAGTATTTT CASSLGGELDTDTQYF
- - TRBJ1-1 TRBV11-2 TGTGCCAGCAGCCCCCGCCCGGGGGACACTGAAGCTTTCTTT CASSPRPGDTEAFF
few TRBD2 TRBJ2-7 TRBV4-1 TGCGCCAGCAGCCAAGATCCGGGAGGGACCTATTACGAGCAGTACTTC CASSQDPGGTYYEQYF
- TRBD2 TRBJ2-1 TRBV7-6 TGTGCCAGCAGCTTAAGAGCCGGCGGGGGGCCAAACAATGAGCAGTTCTTC CASSLRAGGGPNNEQFF
- - TRBJ1-6 TRBV27 TGTGCCAGCAGTTTGAGGACTAATTCACCCCTCCACTTT CASSLRTNSPLHF
- - TRBJ1-1 TRBV4-1 TGCGCCAGCAGCCAGGTGGGGGGTACTGAAGCTTTCTTT CASSQVGGTEAFF
- TRBD2 TRBJ2-5 TRBV4-3 TGCGCCAGCAGCCGAATTACTAGCGGCCAAGAGACCCAGTACTTC CASSRITSGQETQYF
- - TRBJ1-4 TRBV6-1 TGTGCCAGCAGTGAAGGAGGATTTGTGGGGGAAAAACTGTTTTTT CASSEGGFVGEKLFF
- - TRBJ1-1 TRBV27 TGTGCCAGCAGATCCCAAGTTACTGAAGCTTTCTTT CASRSQVTEAFF
- TRBD1 TRBJ1-1 TRBV2 TGTGCCAGCAGTTACAGGGGAGACAACACTGAAGCTTTCTTT CASSYRGDNTEAFF
- - TRBJ2-7 TRBV6-2/TRBV6-3 TGTGCCAGCAGTTACTCTCACTGGGTGGGGTCCTCCTACGAGCAGTACTTC CASSYSHWVGSSYEQYF
once - TRBJ2-1 TRBV27 TGTGCCAGCAGTTCCACCGCCAGGGGCCTAAGCTCCTACAATGAGCAGTTCTTC CASSSTARGLSSYNEQFF
- - TRBJ2-7 TRBV6-5 TGTGCCAGCAGTTACTCAGCCTCCTACGAGCAGTACTTC CASSYSASYEQYF
- - TRBJ1-4 TRBV12-3/TRBV12-4 TGTGCCAGCAGTTCCCCGGGAGAGGAAAAACTGTTTTTT CASSSPGEEKLFF
- - TRBJ1-2 TRBV9 TGTGCCAGCAGCGAGGAGAGGGAGTGGGCTAACTATGGCTACACCTTC CASSEEREWANYGYTF
- TRBD1 TRBJ1-2 TRBV6-5 TGTGCCAGCAGCCGACAGGGTAAGGATGGCTACACCTTC CASSRQGKDGYTF
once - TRBJ1-5 TRBV28 TGTGCCAGCAGTTTATTAAGTGTTGGGGCCACAGGGAACCAGCCCCAGCATTTT CASSLLSVGATGNQPQHF
- - TRBJ2-3 TRBV27 TGTGCCAGCAGGACCAACCCCAGCACAGATACGCAGTATTTT CASRTNPSTDTQYF
- TRBD2 TRBJ2-5 TRBV3-1/TRBV3-2 TGTGCCAGCAGCCAAGTAAGCTCCGGGACTAGATCTCAAGAGACCCAGTACTTC CASSQVSSGTRSQETQYF
- - TRBJ1-2 TRBV19 TGTGCCAGTACCTCGGGAGCGTATGGCTACACCTTC CASTSGAYGYTF
- - TRBJ2-5 TRBV14 TGTGCCAGCAGCCCCTCTGGCATCTTCGAGACCCAGTACTTC CASSPSGIFETQYF
- - TRBJ1-5 TRBV3-1/TRBV3-2 TGTGCCAGCAGCCACTCAGGGGACTATAGCAATCAGCCCCAGCATTTT CASSHSGDYSNQPQHF
- - TRBJ2-2 TRBV24-1 TGTGCCACCAGTGACCAGGACACGACGAACACCGGGGAGCTGTTTTTT CATSDQDTTNTGELFF
- - TRBJ1-1 TRBV4-2 TGTGCCAGCAGTTACGACCGTACCACTGAAGCTTTCTTT CASSYDRTTEAFF
- - TRBJ2-1 TRBV4-2 TGTGCCAGCAGCCCCAGGGGAGCCTACAATGAGCAGTTCTTC CASSPRGAYNEQFF
- - TRBJ2-7 TRBV11-2 TGTGCCAGCAGCTTAGGAAGGTACGAGCAGTACTTC CASSLGRYEQYF
once - TRBJ2-2 TRBV6-5 TGTGCCAGCAGTTCAGCGAACACCGGGGAGCTGTTTTTT CASSSANTGELFF
- - TRBJ1-2 TRBV10-3 TGTGCCATCAGTGATCAGGCCCCTCGAGGCTACACCTTC CAISDQAPRGYTF
- - TRBJ1-1 TRBV19 TGTGCCAGTAGTATTGGGGGGCAACCGAACACTGAAGCTTTCTTT CASSIGGQPNTEAFF
- TRBD1 TRBJ1-3 TRBV30 TGTGCCTGGGATCCAAGTGGGACAGGCCGACTCTCTGGAAACACCATATATTTT CAWDPSGTGRLSGNTIYF
- - TRBJ2-7 TRBV5-3 TGTGCCATTGTCGGGCAGGGCTACGAGCAGTACTTC CAIVGQGYEQYF
- - TRBJ2-1 TRBV7-6 TGTGCCAGCAGCTTAGCGGCCGGCGGTGAGCAGTTCTTC CASSLAAGGEQFF
- TRBD1 TRBJ1-2 TRBV5-8 TGTGCCAGCAGCTTGTTGGGACAGGACTATGGCTACACCTTC CASSLLGQDYGYTF
- - TRBJ2-7 TRBV11-2 TGTGCCAGCAGCTTAGATAAGGGCAGGTCAAACGAGCAGTACTTC CASSLDKGRSNEQYF
once - TRBJ2-1 TRBV9 TGTGCCAGCAGCGTAGTAGGGGGGGCTTACAATGAGCAGTTCTTC CASSVVGGAYNEQFF
- - TRBJ1-1 TRBV27 TGTGCCAGCCGACCCGCCGGAGGCACTGAAGCTTTCTTT CASRPAGGTEAFF
once - TRBJ1-3 TRBV28 TGTGCCAGCAACCGGGAATTCTCTGGAAACACCATATATTTT CASNREFSGNTIYF
- - TRBJ1-2 TRBV19 TGTGCCAGTAGTAGCGGGACCTATGGCTACACCTTC CASSSGTYGYTF
- TRBD2 TRBJ2-3 TRBV29-1 TGCAGCGTTGAAACGGTGGAGACTAGCGGAATACAGCAGTATTTT CSVETVETSGIQQYF
- - TRBJ2-7 TRBV7-9 TGTGCCAGCAGCTTATTCGCGGACAGCAGAAACTACGAGCAGTACTTC CASSLFADSRNYEQYF
- - TRBJ1-1 TRBV5-4 TGTGCCAGAGGGGTTTTAATGAACACTGAAGCTTTCTTT CARGVLMNTEAFF
- - TRBJ1-1 TRBV6-1 TGTGCCAGCAGTGAAGTGGCAGCGAACACTGAAGCTTTCTTT CASSEVAANTEAFF